This T cell receptor (beta chain) was sequenced in a study of T cell changes during pregnancy in multiple sclerosis. Produced via immunoSEQ multiplex PCR; TCRdb's table is partial and in-frame only. The sample gives about 67,000 clones, 75% to 95% of which show up once; 2% to 2.5% is in the top ten. The input for sequencing was peripheral blood, taken in the first trimester of pregnancy. The receptor's source is a female donor with multiple sclerosis, enrolled in a pregnancy study.

For the CDR3, the DNA is TGTGCCAGTAGTATTAGCAGGAGGCCTGGCAATGAGCAGTTCTTC. Amino acid sequence: CASSISRRPGNEQFF. The chain couples TRBV19 to TRBJ2-1, with D possibly being TRBD2 (5 bases). Trimming stripped 3 bases from V and 6 bases from J, with 15 bases between. The CDR3 covers 15 residues. Per the germline V gene, CDR1 is LNHDA and CDR2 is SQIVND (reference sequence).